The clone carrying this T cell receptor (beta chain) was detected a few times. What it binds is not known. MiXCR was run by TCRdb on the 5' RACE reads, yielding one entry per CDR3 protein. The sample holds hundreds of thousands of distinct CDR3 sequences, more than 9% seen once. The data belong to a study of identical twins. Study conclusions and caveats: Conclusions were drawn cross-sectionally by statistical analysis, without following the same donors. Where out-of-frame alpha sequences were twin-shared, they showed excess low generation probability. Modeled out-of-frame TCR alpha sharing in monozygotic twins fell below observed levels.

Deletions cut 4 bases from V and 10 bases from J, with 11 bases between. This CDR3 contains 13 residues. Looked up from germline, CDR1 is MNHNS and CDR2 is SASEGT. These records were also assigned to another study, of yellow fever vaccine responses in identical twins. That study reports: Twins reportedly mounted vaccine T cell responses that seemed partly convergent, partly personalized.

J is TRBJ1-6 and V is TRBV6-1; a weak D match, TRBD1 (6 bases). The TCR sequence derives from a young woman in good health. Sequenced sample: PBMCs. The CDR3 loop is CASSVAGVSPLHF. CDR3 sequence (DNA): TGTGCCAGCAGTGTGGCAGGGGTATCACCCCTCCACTTT.